Shown below are 32 T cell receptor beta chains from a single sample sequenced in a study of CD8+ T cells in alopecia areata. Reverse transcription of extracted RNA yielded cDNA, which provided the sequencing template. Some clones are missing from TCRdb's copy, which holds only in-frame ones; the method was immunoSEQ multiplex PCR. Of some 120,000 clones in the sample, 47% were seen once. The source material was NKG2D-low CD8+ T cells sorted from blood. Receptors originate from a human donor with alopecia areata.

The chain employs TRBV28 and TRBJ1-2, with D unresolved. The length of the CDR3 is 13 residues. The germline V gene has CDR1 MDHEN and CDR2 SYDVKM. Trimming took off 7 bases at V and 3 bases at J, with 12 bases between the two ends. The CDR3 protein is CASMDQPDYGYTF. The DNA for the CDR3 is TGTGCCAGCATGGACCAACCGGACTATGGCTACACCTTC.

The V gene is TRBV29-1, the J gene TRBJ2-4; 9 positions match TRBD1. This CDR3 region has 15 residues. Germline V lookup: CDR1 SQVTM, CDR2 ANQGSEA. With 1 base clipped from V and 1 base from J, the junction kept 2 bases outside the gene matches. The CDR3, as DNA: TGCAGCGTTGAAGTAGGACAGGGGGCCAAAAACATTCAGTACTTC. It translates to CSVEVGQGAKNIQYF.

The J gene is TRBJ1-5, the V gene TRBV4-1, with a possible D match to TRBD1 (6 bases). Trimming took off 1 base at V and 2 bases at J, with 12 bases between the two ends. CDR1 is MGHRA, CDR2 YSYEKL, per germline. The CDR3 runs 16 residues. The CDR3 DNA follows: TGCGCCAGCAGCCAAGTCGACAGGTCTGGCAATCAGCCCCAGCATTTT. It yields the protein CASSQVDRSGNQPQHF.

The chain uses TRBV5-4 and TRBJ1-1; D remains unclear. Trimming cost V 1 base and J 4 bases, with 2 bases left between them. The CDR3 extends over 11 amino acids. Germline CDR1 SGHNT, CDR2 YYREEE (reference sequence). This CDR3 reads CASSLSTEAFF. The CDR3 nucleotides are TGTGCCAGCAGCTTGAGCACTGAAGCTTTCTTT.

The rearrangement links TRBV27 to TRBJ1-2; possibly TRBD1 for D (6 bases). The germline gives CDR1 MNHEY, CDR2 SMNVEV (reference sequence). V lost 9 bases and J 7 bases, leaving 12 bases between the germline ends. This CDR3 has 11 amino acids. The CDR3 sequence: CASMRGGGYTF. CDR3 DNA: TGTGCCAGTATGAGAGGGGGTGGCTACACCTTC.

V gene TRBV29-1 combines with J gene TRBJ2-5; possibly TRBD1 or TRBD2 for D (5 bases each). CDR1 is SQVTM and CDR2 is ANQGSEA in the germline V gene. CDR3 length equals 13 residues. With 4 bases removed from V and 7 bases from J, the gap between germline ends came to 16 bases. Here the CDR3 reads CSVARDRPGTQYF. The CDR3, as DNA: TGCAGCGTTGCAAGGGACCGCCCGGGGACCCAGTACTTC.

J is TRBJ2-1 and V is TRBV27; 7 bases map to TRBD1. Germline V lookup: CDR1 MNHEY, CDR2 SMNVEV (reference sequence). J was trimmed by 6 bases and V by 8 bases; bases with no gene match: 1. This CDR3 is 11 amino acids long. CDR3 region: CASAGGNEQFF. CDR3 coding DNA: TGTGCCAGCGCAGGGGGCAATGAGCAGTTCTTC.

This clone was picked up a small number of times. This chain joins TRBV28 and TRBJ2-1; 11 nucleotides line up with TRBD2. V lost 10 bases to trimming and J lost 9 bases; unmatched junction nucleotides: 14. Germline CDR1 and CDR2: MDHEN and SYDVKM. This CDR3 spans 15 amino acids. CDR3 DNA: TGTGCCACCACAGAACTAGCGGGAGTCGAGGCTGAGCAGTTCTTC. This codes for CATTELAGVEAEQFF.

The CDR3 here is CASSWDGSYEQYF. Here the CDR3 DNA reads TGTGCCAGCAGCTGGGACGGATCCTACGAGCAGTACTTC. This chain joins TRBV27 and TRBJ2-7; D is tentatively TRBD1 or TRBD2 (5 bases each). The CDR3 consists of 13 residues. CDR1 MNHEY and CDR2 SMNVEV come from the germline V gene (reference sequence). V was trimmed by 6 bases and J by 1 base, leaving 10 bases between them.

The V call is TRBV23-1, the J call TRBJ2-1, with a possible D match to TRBD1 (5 bases). TRBV23-1 qualifies as an ORF whose function is uncertain. The CDR3 totals 16 residues. V was pared by 3 bases and J by 0 bases, with 12 bases between. This chain's CDR3 is CASSQPDSTSYNEQFF. Here the CDR3 DNA reads TGCGCCAGCAGTCAGCCCGACAGCACCTCCTACAATGAGCAGTTCTTC.

The chain links TRBV25-1 to TRBJ2-1; unclear D gene. The ends were cut back, 4 bases at V and 0 bases at J, with 16 bases in the middle. The germline V gene has CDR1 MGHDK and CDR2 SYGVNS. The CDR3 spans 17 residues. CDR3 sequence (DNA): TGTGCCAGCAGTGGGTTGGGCAGTTCGAGCTCCTACAATGAGCAGTTCTTC. Translated, it gives CASSGLGSSSSYNEQFF.

V usage is TRBV28 and J usage is TRBJ2-4, with no clear D. This CDR3 is built from 13 residues. V was shortened by 6 bases and J by 7 bases, with 13 bases between the two germline ends. The germline gives CDR1 MDHEN, CDR2 SYDVKM. The CDR3 here is CASRLRPPNIQYF. The CDR3, as DNA: TGTGCCAGCAGGCTTCGACCCCCGAACATTCAGTACTTC.

The chain recombines TRBV4-1 with TRBJ2-7; 7 bases are a match to TRBD2. V lost 0 bases, J lost 4 bases, and 3 bases stayed unmatched. The germline CDR1 and CDR2 sequences are MGHRA and YSYEKL. CDR3 size: 14 residues. This CDR3 is CASSQDGEGYEQYF. CDR3 in DNA: TGCGCCAGCAGCCAAGATGGGGAGGGATACGAGCAGTACTTC.

The V call is TRBV5-1, the J call TRBJ2-5, with 8 bases identical to TRBD2. The CDR3 covers 15 residues. V was clipped by 4 bases and J by 3 bases; unmatched bases: 8. Per the germline V gene, CDR1 is SGHRS and CDR2 is YFSETQ. CDR3 region: CASSAATSEEETQYF. DNA of the CDR3: TGCGCCAGCAGCGCAGCGACTAGCGAGGAAGAGACCCAGTACTTC.

The gene calls are TRBV30 and TRBJ2-7; D perhaps matches TRBD2 (6 bases). This CDR3 is built from 13 residues. V was trimmed by 1 base and J by 2 bases, leaving 9 bases between them. Per germline, CDR1 GTSNPN and CDR2 SVGIG (reference sequence). CDR3 residues: CAWSGGDAYEQYF. The CDR3 DNA is TGTGCCTGGAGTGGGGGGGATGCCTACGAGCAGTACTTC.

This rearrangement joins TRBV29-1 to TRBJ1-2; D may be TRBD1 (6 bases). CDR1 and CDR2 from the germline V gene are SQVTM and ANQGSEA. Between the trimmed V and J ends, which lost 5 bases and 4 bases, there was a span of 11 bases. The CDR3 contains 12 residues. CDR3 residues: CSVFPDSYGYTF. The CDR3 region has the DNA TGCAGCGTTTTCCCGGACAGCTATGGCTACACCTTC. Full variable domain (outside the CDR3, taken from reference TRBV29-1 and TRBJ1-2): SAVISQKPSRDICQRGTSLTIQCQVDSQVTMMFWYRQQPGQSLTLIATANQGSEATYESGFVIDKFPISRPNLTFSTLTVSNMSPEDSSIYLCSVFPDSYGYTFGSGTRLTVV.

The V gene is TRBV5-6, the J gene TRBJ1-5, with 7 positions matching TRBD1. The CDR3 contains 15 residues. The V gene's germline CDR1 is SGHDT and CDR2 YYEEEE. V lost 2 bases and J lost 4; bases outside the gene matches: 6. As DNA, the CDR3 is TGTGCCAGCAGCTTTGGGACAGAGACAAATCAGCCCCAGCATTTT. As protein: CASSFGTETNQPQHF.

The chain links TRBV27 to TRBJ2-3, with D possibly matching TRBD1 (5 bases). The V and J ends lost 0 bases and 4 bases respectively, with 11 bases between them. Germline V gene data show CDR1 as MNHEY and CDR2 as SMNVEV (reference sequence). CDR3 size: 15 residues. The CDR3 sequence is CASSLSPGLADTQYF. The CDR3 DNA sequence: TGTGCCAGCAGTTTATCTCCAGGGTTGGCAGATACGCAGTATTTT.

The chain has TRBV15 and TRBJ2-5, with 7 positions matching TRBD2. The CDR3 spans 14 residues. Germline lookup yields CDR1 LNHNV and CDR2 YYDKDF (reference sequence). Losses at the gene ends were 4 bases for V and 5 bases for J; bases not matched to a gene: 7. DNA for the CDR3: TGTGCCACCAGCATACTAGCGTCGGGGGAGACCCAGTACTTC. Its translation is CATSILASGETQYF.

The chain has TRBV29-1 and TRBJ1-2; D is possibly TRBD1 (6 bases). Germline loops: CDR1 SQVTM, CDR2 ANQGSEA. V gave up 5 bases and J gave up 1 base, with 17 bases separating them. The CDR3 totals 15 residues. CDR3 sequence reads: CSVPDGQGFNYGYTF. The DNA for the CDR3 is TGCAGCGTTCCCGACGGGCAGGGGTTTAACTATGGCTACACCTTC.

The chain couples TRBV29-1 to TRBJ2-7, with TRBD2 matching over 7 bases. The CDR3 runs 13 residues. Germline CDR1 is SQVTM and CDR2 is ANQGSEA. V shed 4 bases and J 2 bases; nucleotides not matched to a gene: 5. The CDR3 nucleotides are TGCAGCGTTGGGCTAGCGGAGACCTACGAGCAGTACTTC. It codes for CSVGLAETYEQYF.

This clone appeared a few times. The V gene is TRBV19, the J gene TRBJ2-7; unclear D gene. V was clipped by 2 bases and J by 4 bases, with 9 bases between them. Germline CDR1 is LNHDA and CDR2 is SQIVND (reference sequence). The length of the CDR3 is 13 residues. This chain's CDR3 is CASSISTTYEQYF. CDR3 bases: TGTGCCAGTAGTATATCGACCACATACGAGCAGTACTTC.

The chain is built from TRBV5-4 and TRBJ2-1; D possibly corresponds to TRBD2 (7 bases). The germline V gene encodes CDR1 SGHNT and CDR2 YYREEE (reference sequence). The V end lost 4 bases, the J end lost 3 bases, and 17 bases lay between the germline ends. The CDR3 contains 16 residues. CDR3 loop: CASSRGQRGDYNEQFF. CDR3 nucleotide sequence: TGTGCCAGCAGCCGGGGGCAGCGGGGAGACTACAATGAGCAGTTCTTC.

This clone is a singleton in its sample. V and J are TRBV29-1 and TRBJ2-3; perhaps TRBD2 as D (6 bases). Germline lookup yields CDR1 SQVTM and CDR2 ANQGSEA. Trimming shortened V by 2 bases and J by 11 bases, and 11 bases separated the two germline ends. The CDR3 loop spans 11 amino acids. The CDR3 loop is CSVERDWGQYF. The CDR3 DNA reads as TGCAGCGTTGAAAGGGACTGGGGGCAGTATTTT.

The chain has TRBV7-8 and TRBJ1-2; 12 nucleotides line up with TRBD1. Germline-derived CDR1 and CDR2 are SGHVS and FQNEAQ. This CDR3 spans 13 amino acids. V dropped 5 bases and J dropped 11; count of bases not matched to a gene: 6. The CDR3 DNA is TGTGCCAGCAGCCTGGGACAGGGGGCGCGGTACACCTTC. Amino acids: CASSLGQGARYTF.

The V and J genes are TRBV30 and TRBJ2-7; tentative D call: TRBD2 (6 bases). Trimming removed 2 bases at V and 2 bases at J, with 10 bases between. This CDR3 is built from 13 residues. Germline CDR1 and CDR2: GTSNPN and SVGIG (reference sequence). The CDR3 DNA reads as TGTGCCTGGAGTCTGGGGGGAACCTACGAGCAGTACTTC. It translates to CAWSLGGTYEQYF.

The chain links TRBV5-6 to TRBJ2-2; 9 bases map to TRBD1. This CDR3 has 16 amino acids. V was pared by 1 base and J by 7 bases, with 8 bases of the junction left unmatched. Germline loops: CDR1 SGHDT, CDR2 YYEEEE. The CDR3 DNA reads as TGTGCCAGCAGCTTGTTTCGGACAGGGGTAGGCGGGGAGCTGTTTTTT. Amino acids: CASSLFRTGVGGELFF.

This clone was observed a few times. The rearrangement uses TRBV29-1 and TRBJ2-3; 8 bases line up with TRBD2. The germline V gene has CDR1 SQVTM and CDR2 ANQGSEA. V gave up 7 bases and J gave up 6 bases; unmatched junction bases: 21. The CDR3 contains 17 residues. Here the CDR3 DNA reads TGCAGCGCCGGGGGGGACCCAGAGGGATTCACGTTTGATACGCAGTATTTT. Its translation is CSAGGDPEGFTFDTQYF.

The chain carries TRBV29-1 and TRBJ2-1, with 7 bases matching TRBD1. Germline V gene lookup returns CDR1 SQVTM and CDR2 ANQGSEA. The junction had 12 bases not matched to a gene; V was cut back by 5 bases and J by 8 bases. This CDR3 has 14 amino acids. Written as DNA, the CDR3 is TGCAGCGTTCACCCGGACAGGCAGGTCCATGAGCAGTTCTTC. It codes for CSVHPDRQVHEQFF.

V is TRBV27 and J is TRBJ2-7; no clear D gene. The CDR3 contains 12 residues. V was cut by 3 bases and J by 7 bases, with 10 bases left in between. Germline loops: CDR1 MNHEY, CDR2 SMNVEV (reference sequence). CDR3 in amino acids: CASSFKPGEQYF. The DNA for the CDR3 is TGTGCCAGCAGTTTCAAGCCTGGGGAGCAGTACTTC.

The chain joins TRBV27 to TRBJ2-5; D gene unclear. V was clipped by 4 bases and J by 4 bases, with 7 bases between them. The CDR3 sequence is 12 residues long. The V gene's germline CDR1 is MNHEY and CDR2 SMNVEV (reference sequence). The CDR3: CASSSLGETQYF. CDR3 nucleotide sequence: TGTGCCAGCAGTTCCCTAGGAGAGACCCAGTACTTC.

V and J are TRBV15 and TRBJ2-6; weak D call: TRBD1 (6 bases). CDR1 is LNHNV, CDR2 YYDKDF, per germline (reference sequence). There are 17 residues in the CDR3. V lost 3 bases, J lost 0 bases, and 12 bases lay in between. The CDR3: CATSSVRGTSGANVLTF. CDR3 DNA: TGTGCCACCAGCAGCGTCAGGGGAACCTCTGGGGCCAACGTCCTGACTTTC.